This passage covers 13 T cell receptor beta chains from one sample sequenced in a study of immune evolution from preneoplasia to lung adenocarcinoma. Profiling relied on immunoSEQ multiplex PCR, and the TCRdb table lists in-frame clones only, not all of them. The sample holds 8,500 to 14,000 clones, roughly 89% seen once. Sequencing was performed on FFPE invasive lung adenocarcinoma tissue. These receptors were taken from a person aged 65-85 years with invasive lung adenocarcinoma.

J is TRBJ1-1 and V is TRBV5-4, with D unclear. The CDR3 extends over 14 amino acids. The V and J ends lost 0 bases and 1 base respectively, with 7 bases between them. CDR1 SGHNT and CDR2 YYREEE come from the germline V gene (reference sequence). CDR3 protein: CASSLGQKNTEAFF. DNA for the CDR3: TGTGCCAGCAGCTTGGGGCAGAAGAACACTGAAGCTTTCTTT.

For this clone: The junction differs from germline at one of its ends, possibly a read error. The CDR3 is CASSLAGSNQRQHF. The CDR3 DNA follows: TGTGCCAGCAGTTTAGCAGGGAGCAATCAGCGCCAGCATTTT. This sequence joins TRBV28 and TRBJ1-5; D is possibly TRBD1 (5 bases). The CDR3 spans 14 residues. The germline gives CDR1 MDHEN, CDR2 SYDVKM.

This rearrangement joins TRBV29-1 to TRBJ2-2, with TRBD2 as a possible D gene (7 bases). V lost 3 bases to trimming and J lost 7 bases, with 12 bases between them. Germline lookup yields CDR1 SQVTM and CDR2 ANQGSEA. CDR3 length: 13 amino acids. The CDR3 bases are TGCAGCGTTGAGAGGGGGGGAATCGGGGAGCTGTTTTTT. Amino acid sequence: CSVERGGIGELFF.

Only a few counts were recorded for this clone. The chain links TRBV4-1 to TRBJ2-2; D uncertain. CDR1 and CDR2 (germline): MGHRA, YSYEKL. The CDR3 spans 15 residues. V lost 0 bases to trimming and J lost 4 bases, with 9 bases between them. The CDR3 reads CASSQEVYSTGELFF. The CDR3 DNA reads as TGCGCCAGCAGCCAAGAGGTATACAGCACCGGGGAGCTGTTTTTT.

The chain links TRBV2 to TRBJ2-3; TRBD1 is a possible D gene (5 bases). Between the trimmed V and J ends, which lost 6 bases and 2 bases, there was a span of 15 bases. The CDR3 spans 15 residues. Per germline, CDR1 SNHLY and CDR2 FYNNEI. The DNA for the CDR3 is TGTGCCAGCAGCCCGCAGGGAATATACACAGATACGCAGTATTTT. This translates into CASSPQGIYTDTQYF.

The rearrangement links TRBV30 to TRBJ1-3; 7 bases line up with TRBD1. The CDR3 runs 14 residues. The germline CDR1 and CDR2 sequences are GTSNPN and SVGIG (reference sequence). Trimming removed 5 bases from V and 0 bases from J; junction bases left unmatched: 4. In DNA, the CDR3 is TGTGCCTGGCTGGACAGGTACTCTGGAAACACCATATATTTT. Translating gives CAWLDRYSGNTIYF. The variable domain in full, with the rest retrieved from reference TRBV30 and TRBJ1-3, is SQTIHQWPATLVQPVGSPLSLECTVEGTSNPNLYWYRQAAGRGLQLLFYSVGIGQISSEVPQNLSASRPQDRQFILSSKKLLLSDSGFYLCAWLDRYSGNTIYFGEGSWLTVV.

The table lists this clone with a count of one. The chain links TRBV6-5 to TRBJ2-5; 8 bases fit TRBD1. V lost 5 bases, J lost 5 bases, and 10 bases stayed unmatched. This CDR3 has 15 amino acids. The germline gives CDR1 MNHEY, CDR2 SVGAGI. The CDR3 loop is CASSRAGGVYETQYF. The CDR3, as DNA: TGTGCCAGCAGTCGGGCAGGGGGCGTCTATGAGACCCAGTACTTC.

The chain combines TRBV7-3 with TRBJ2-1, with 7 positions matching TRBD2. Germline-derived CDR1 and CDR2 are SGHTA and FQGTGA. V dropped 1 base and J dropped 1; count of bases not matched to a gene: 13. CDR3 length equals 19 residues. The CDR3 protein is CASSLINNNGTTSYNEQFF. The CDR3 region has the DNA TGTGCCAGCAGCTTAATAAACAACAACGGGACTACATCCTACAATGAGCAGTTCTTC.

The genes are TRBV28 and TRBJ2-7; possible D gene TRBD1, 6 bases. CDR1 is MDHEN and CDR2 is SYDVKM in the germline V gene. Trimming removed 2 bases at V and 3 bases at J, with 14 bases between. This CDR3 region has 15 residues. The CDR3 nucleotides read TGTGCCAGCAGTTTAAACACGGGACAAGACTACGAGCAGTACTTC. It codes for CASSLNTGQDYEQYF.

The gene calls are TRBV27 and TRBJ2-7, with 8 nucleotides matching TRBD2. The CDR3 runs to 14 residues. V was clipped by 7 bases and J by 3 bases; unmatched bases: 8. Germline V lookup: CDR1 MNHEY, CDR2 SMNVEV (reference sequence). In nucleotides, the CDR3 is TGTGCCAGCAAGATCAGCGGGGGTTACTACGAGCAGTACTTC. Translating it yields CASKISGGYYEQYF.

The chain carries TRBV6-6 and TRBJ1-1; 7 nucleotides match TRBD1. V was pared by 5 bases and J by 4 bases, with 4 bases of the junction left unmatched. This CDR3 is 13 amino acids long. Germline CDR1 is MNHNY and CDR2 is SVGAGI (reference sequence). Here the CDR3 DNA reads TGTGCCAGCAGTAGGGGGCTGGGCACTGAAGCTTTCTTT. Translating gives CASSRGLGTEAFF.

The chain combines TRBV6-4 with TRBJ2-5; 16 nucleotides agree with TRBD2. The V and J ends lost 4 bases and 5 bases, in that order; junction bases with no gene match: 13. This CDR3 contains 19 residues. Germline CDR1 is MRHNA and CDR2 is SNTAGT. DNA for the CDR3: TGTGCCAGCAGTGGGGGGGCCGGGACTAGCGGGAGGGTTGGGGAGACCCAGTACTTC. This sequence encodes CASSGGAGTSGRVGETQYF.

The table lists this clone with a few counts. This rearrangement joins TRBV6-1 to TRBJ1-1, with no clear D. CDR1 MNHNS and CDR2 SASEGT come from the germline V gene. The CDR3 covers 13 residues. Trimming removed 7 bases at V and 4 bases at J, with 13 bases between. The CDR3 DNA sequence: TGTGCCAGCAACCGGGATGAGGCCACTGAAGCTTTCTTT. Its protein is CASNRDEATEAFF.